This T cell receptor (beta chain) was documented in a study of blood T cell repertoires in COVID-19. Study-wide context: Nucleic acid was either cDNA or gDNA, and it came from T cells, B-cell-depleted T cells, or PBMCs.

Authors' methods: Reference gene primers were amplified, and this amplification served to estimate nucleated cell counts. This table comes from immunoSEQ multiplex PCR, and its TCRdb copy is limited to in-frame clones, with some not included. V and J calls and clone size are given by that table; D and trimming were obtained from the DNA. Here the sample spans approximately 500,000 clones, 85% to 90% being singletons. The germline V gene encodes CDR1 MNHEY and CDR2 SVGAGI. The V segment lost 7 bases and the J segment 7 bases; nucleotides outside the gene matches: 10. CDR3 size: 14 residues. Those enrolled in Seattle joined during active infection and were followed longitudinally afterward.

This TCR was recovered from a woman in her forties or fifties with COVID-19, enrolled during active disease. The chain joins TRBV6-5 to TRBJ1-2; 9 bases are shared with TRBD1. The source material was peripheral blood. CDR3 nucleotides: TGTGCCAGCAAATCGGACAGGGGATCGTCTGGCTACACCTTC. Its protein is CASKSDRGSSGYTF.